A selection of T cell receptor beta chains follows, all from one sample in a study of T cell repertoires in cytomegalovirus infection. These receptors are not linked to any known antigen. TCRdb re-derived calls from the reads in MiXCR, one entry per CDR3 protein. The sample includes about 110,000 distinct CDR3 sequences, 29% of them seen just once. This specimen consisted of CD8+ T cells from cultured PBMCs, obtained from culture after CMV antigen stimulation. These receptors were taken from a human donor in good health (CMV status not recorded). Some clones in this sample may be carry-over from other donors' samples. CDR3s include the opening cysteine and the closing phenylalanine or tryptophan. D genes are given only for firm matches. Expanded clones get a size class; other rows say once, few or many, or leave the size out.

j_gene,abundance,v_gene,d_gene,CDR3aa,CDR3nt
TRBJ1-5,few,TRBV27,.,CASTWGANQPQHF,TGTGCCAGCACGTGGGGTGCAAATCAGCCCCAGCATTTT
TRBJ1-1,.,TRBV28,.,CASSLYTVGITEAFF,TGTGCCAGCAGTCTCTACACGGTCGGGATCACTGAAGCTTTCTTT
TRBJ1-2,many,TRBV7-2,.,CASRPRVDYGYTF,TGTGCCAGCAGACCCAGGGTTGACTATGGCTACACCTTC
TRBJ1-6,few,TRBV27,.,CASSLSPLNSPLHF,TGTGCCAGCAGTTTATCCCCCCTAAATTCACCCCTCCACTTT
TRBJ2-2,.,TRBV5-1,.,CASSLGTATYTGELFF,TGCGCCAGCAGCTTAGGGACGGCCACTTACACCGGGGAGCTGTTTTTT
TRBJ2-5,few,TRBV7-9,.,CASSKSTVRETQYF,TGTGCCAGCAGCAAAAGTACGGTCCGAGAGACCCAGTACTTC
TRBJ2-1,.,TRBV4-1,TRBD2,CASSAGVGHNEQFF,TGCGCCAGCTCCGCGGGGGTAGGGCACAATGAGCAGTTCTTC
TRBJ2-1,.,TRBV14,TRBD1,CASSPVGGIYNEQFF,TGTGCCAGCAGCCCCGTAGGGGGCATTTACAATGAGCAGTTCTTC
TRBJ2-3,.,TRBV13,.,CASSSGTGSTDTQYF,TGTGCCAGCAGCTCTGGGACGGGGAGCACAGATACGCAGTATTTT
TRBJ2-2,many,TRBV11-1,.,CASSLGLDGELFF,TGTGCCAGCAGCTTAGGGCTGGACGGGGAGCTGTTTTTT
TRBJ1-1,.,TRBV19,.,CASSIREEAFF,TGTGCCAGTAGTATCAGGGAAGAAGCTTTCTTT
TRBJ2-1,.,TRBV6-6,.,CASSYPTRDWGGDYNEQFF,TGTGCCAGCAGTTACCCCACGAGGGATTGGGGGGGCGATTACAATGAGCAGTTCTTC
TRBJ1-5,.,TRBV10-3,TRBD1,CAISELGQGGDQPQHF,TGTGCCATCAGTGAATTGGGACAGGGCGGAGATCAGCCCCAGCATTTT
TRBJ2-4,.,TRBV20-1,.,CSARTGLKNIQYF,TGCAGTGCTCGTACAGGGTTAAAAAACATTCAGTACTTC
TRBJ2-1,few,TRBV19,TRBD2,CASSPGGLADEQFF,TGTGCCAGTAGTCCCGGGGGACTAGCGGATGAGCAGTTCTTC
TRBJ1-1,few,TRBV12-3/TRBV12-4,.,CASSPTLLNTEAFF,TGTGCCAGCAGTCCGACCTTATTGAACACTGAAGCTTTCTTT
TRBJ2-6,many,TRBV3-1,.,CASSPSSFGANVLTF,TGTGCCAGCAGCCCGTCGAGTTTCGGGGCCAACGTCCTGACTTTC